The entry that follows covers one T cell receptor (beta chain) sequence. What it binds is not known. This specimen belongs to a study of CD8 T cells in Susac syndrome. Findings of the study overall: Regarding the TCR sequencing and HLA analysis, the study admitted that a relatively small number of individuals were involved.

Both CD4+ and CD8+ T cells were negatively isolated, and TEMRA cells underwent FACS enrichment. Reverse transcription of roughly 0.45 to 1 ug RNA was performed with random hexamers. Multiplex PCR with immunoSEQ amplified the TCR beta CDR3 across 54 Vbeta and 13 Jbeta. TCRdb redid the calling of the immunoSEQ multiplex PCR reads with MiXCR, one entry per CDR3 protein. Here the sample spans about 200,000 distinct CDR3 sequences, approximately 93% being singletons. Trimming pared 4 bases from V and 3 bases from J, leaving 7 bases between. This CDR3 region has 12 residues. In germline, CDR1 is SQVTM, CDR2 ANQGSEA.

This clonotype was obtained from a human donor in good health. The sample was CD4+ T cells from PBMCs. V usage is TRBV29-1 and J usage is TRBJ1-3; D is ambiguous. The CDR3 region has the DNA TGCAGCGTTGTTTGGGTTGGAAACACCATATATTTT. Protein: CSVVWVGNTIYF.